The rows below give T cell receptor beta chains drawn from one sample of a study of control samples from healthy donors and cancer patients. Sequencing used immunoSEQ multiplex PCR; TCRdb keeps in-frame clones, though not all of them. The repertoire has fewer than 30,000 clones, roughly 89% of them found once; the top ten carry 1.5% to 2%. The specimen was PBMCs. Receptors originate from a woman aged 35 to 49 with lung cancer. CDR3s include the opening cysteine and the closing phenylalanine or tryptophan. The D gene is left open where the match is weak. Size values are once, few and many counts, or a class for expanded clones, and some rows have none.

j_gene: TRBJ2-7
v_gene: TRBV14
d_gene: NA
abundance: once
CDR3aa: CASSHTQGYEQYF
CDR3nt: TGTGCCAGCAGCCATACGCAGGGTTACGAGCAGTACTTC

j_gene: TRBJ2-1
v_gene: TRBV10-3
d_gene: NA
abundance: NA
CDR3aa: CAYRRGDSEQFF
CDR3nt: TGTGCCTACCGACGGGGAGACAGTGAGCAGTTCTTC

j_gene: TRBJ2-2
v_gene: TRBV6-5
d_gene: NA
abundance: NA
CDR3aa: CASSYQLSTGELFF
CDR3nt: TGTGCCAGCAGTTATCAGTTGAGCACCGGGGAGCTGTTTTTT

j_gene: TRBJ2-2
v_gene: TRBV7-2
d_gene: NA
abundance: NA
CDR3aa: CASSLAGGATTGELFF
CDR3nt: TGTGCCAGCAGCTTAGCTGGGGGGGCGACAACCGGGGAGCTGTTTTTT

j_gene: TRBJ2-7
v_gene: TRBV5-1
d_gene: NA
abundance: NA
CDR3aa: CASSLVGDPSYEQYF
CDR3nt: TGCGCCAGCAGCTTGGTCGGGGATCCCTCCTACGAGCAGTACTTC

j_gene: TRBJ1-5
v_gene: TRBV12-3/TRBV12-4
d_gene: NA
abundance: NA
CDR3aa: CASSRDSNQPQHF
CDR3nt: TGTGCCAGCAGTCGGGACAGCAATCAGCCCCAGCATTTT

j_gene: TRBJ1-2
v_gene: TRBV12-3/TRBV12-4
d_gene: NA
abundance: NA
CDR3aa: CASSPRENYGYTF
CDR3nt: TGTGCCAGCAGCCCCAGGGAGAACTATGGCTACACCTTC

j_gene: TRBJ1-1
v_gene: TRBV19
d_gene: NA
abundance: once
CDR3aa: CASSLVTLNTEAFF
CDR3nt: TGTGCCAGTAGCCTTGTAACCTTGAACACTGAAGCTTTCTTT

j_gene: TRBJ1-1
v_gene: TRBV27
d_gene: TRBD1
abundance: NA
CDR3aa: CASEDRGRTEAFF
CDR3nt: TGTGCCAGCGAAGACAGGGGGCGTACTGAAGCTTTCTTT

j_gene: TRBJ2-3
v_gene: TRBV27
d_gene: TRBD2
abundance: NA
CDR3aa: CASSPRTSGGYTQYF
CDR3nt: TGTGCCAGCAGTCCGAGGACTAGCGGGGGGTATACGCAGTATTTT

j_gene: TRBJ2-3
v_gene: TRBV9
d_gene: TRBD1
abundance: NA
CDR3aa: CASSVRQGNTDTQYF
CDR3nt: TGTGCCAGCAGCGTTAGACAGGGGAATACAGATACGCAGTATTTT

j_gene: TRBJ1-5
v_gene: TRBV30
d_gene: NA
abundance: NA
CDR3aa: CAWSRIGGNQPQHF
CDR3nt: TGTGCCTGGAGTCGAATCGGGGGCAATCAGCCCCAGCATTTT

j_gene: TRBJ1-2
v_gene: TRBV2
d_gene: NA
abundance: NA
CDR3aa: CASSENGGIYGYTF
CDR3nt: TGTGCCAGCAGTGAAAATGGGGGCATCTATGGCTACACCTTC

j_gene: TRBJ2-3
v_gene: TRBV19
d_gene: TRBD2
abundance: few
CDR3aa: CASSTPGLANTQYF
CDR3nt: TGTGCCAGTAGTACTCCGGGACTAGCGAATACGCAGTATTTT

j_gene: TRBJ1-2
v_gene: TRBV7-9
d_gene: TRBD1
abundance: NA
CDR3aa: CASSLAGQGALEGYTF
CDR3nt: TGTGCCAGCAGCTTAGCTGGTCAGGGGGCATTGGAAGGCTACACCTTC

j_gene: TRBJ2-1
v_gene: TRBV6-4
d_gene: TRBD2
abundance: NA
CDR3aa: CASSDSSGGANEQFF
CDR3nt: TGTGCCAGCAGTGACTCTAGCGGGGGGGCCAATGAGCAGTTCTTC

j_gene: TRBJ2-2
v_gene: TRBV27
d_gene: TRBD1
abundance: NA
CDR3aa: CATRIQGVITGELFF
CDR3nt: TGTGCAACCCGAATACAGGGGGTAATCACCGGGGAGCTGTTTTTT

j_gene: TRBJ1-2
v_gene: TRBV27
d_gene: TRBD1
abundance: NA
CDR3aa: CASGPSGGAANYGYTF
CDR3nt: TGTGCCAGCGGCCCTTCAGGGGGGGCAGCTAACTATGGCTACACCTTC

j_gene: TRBJ2-7
v_gene: TRBV9
d_gene: NA
abundance: once
CDR3aa: CASSEGTVHSYEQYF
CDR3nt: TGTGCCAGCAGCGAAGGAACAGTACACTCCTACGAGCAGTACTTC

j_gene: TRBJ1-5
v_gene: TRBV2
d_gene: NA
abundance: few
CDR3aa: CASSAQGNQPQHF
CDR3nt: TGTGCCAGCAGTGCACAGGGAAATCAGCCCCAGCATTTT

j_gene: TRBJ1-2
v_gene: TRBV12-3/TRBV12-4
d_gene: NA
abundance: NA
CDR3aa: CASSYRANYGYTF
CDR3nt: TGTGCCAGCAGTTACAGGGCTAACTATGGCTACACCTTC

j_gene: TRBJ1-6
v_gene: TRBV2
d_gene: NA
abundance: few
CDR3aa: CASRATENNSPLHF
CDR3nt: TGTGCCAGCAGGGCGACAGAGAATAATTCACCCCTCCACTTT

j_gene: TRBJ1-1
v_gene: TRBV7-9
d_gene: NA
abundance: few
CDR3aa: CASSLGGSENTEAFF
CDR3nt: TGTGCCAGCAGCTTAGGGGGGAGTGAGAACACTGAAGCTTTCTTT

j_gene: TRBJ2-5
v_gene: TRBV4-2
d_gene: TRBD2
abundance: few
CDR3aa: CASSQGVLRLAGLQETQYF
CDR3nt: TGTGCCAGCAGCCAAGGCGTTTTGCGACTAGCGGGTTTGCAAGAGACCCAGTACTTC

j_gene: TRBJ1-1
v_gene: TRBV7-8
d_gene: NA
abundance: few
CDR3aa: CASSWVDSMNTEAFF
CDR3nt: TGTGCCAGCAGCTGGGTGGACAGCATGAACACTGAAGCTTTCTTT

j_gene: TRBJ2-3
v_gene: TRBV7-6
d_gene: NA
abundance: NA
CDR3aa: CASSLPGAGITDTQYF
CDR3nt: TGTGCCAGCAGCCTCCCTGGGGCGGGGATCACAGATACGCAGTATTTT

j_gene: TRBJ1-3
v_gene: TRBV9
d_gene: NA
abundance: NA
CDR3aa: CASSPKSGNTIYF
CDR3nt: TGTGCCAGCAGCCCAAAATCTGGAAACACCATATATTTT